The text below deals with one T cell receptor beta chain. What this receptor recognizes is not known. There are no base qualities to consult, and no much larger clone falls within one base. Trimming at the junction amounts to 3 bases on V and 1 base on J, and the germline ends lie 9 bases apart. The germline V gene (reference sequence) provides CDR1 SEHNR and CDR2 FQNEAQ. The CDR3, cysteine through phenylalanine, is 14 amino acids long. Just the 42-base CDR3 DNA is kept, in frame starting at base 1. This sample was included in a study of T cell responses to AZD1222 COVID-19 vaccine listed by TCRdb under 2021. In terms of the full investigation: A total of just over 230 trial participants underwent TCR sequencing, of whom around 210 had received two doses of AZD1222 and some 25 had received two doses of the MenACWY control vaccine. Enrollment into the trials was organized by age into subgroups of 18-55, 56-69 and 70-plus years, and those subgroups contained approximately 160, 26 and 62 TCR-sequenced participants, respectively.

This specimen's time point label, per the study, means: about 28 days (+/-7) after the second vaccine dose. This specimen's treatment or condition label, interpreted: meningococcal conjugate vaccine given as trial control. The vaccinee samples were drawn from two UK trials, COV001 and COV002, one of which was a single-blind randomized controlled phase 2/3 trial testing AZD1222 (ChAdOx1 nCoV-19) in healthy adults. For TCRbeta chain sequencing, PBMC samples were collected from trial participants at day 0 and at day 28 after the second dose. The CDR3 regions of human TCRbeta chains were analyzed by immunosequencing. Per the authors' processing: Repertoire TCRs were checked for matches against a reference library of SARS-CoV-2-specific TCRs that had been generated using the MIRA antigen-specificity platform. Breadth meant the fraction of unique TCRs that were SARS-CoV-2-associated, whereas depth meant the fraction of total T cells that were SARS-CoV-2-associated. Each spike-specific TCR was assigned to its reactive spike region and to a CD4 or CD8 class using the MIRA data. Log10-transformed breadth and depth values were compared by one-way ANOVA with Sidak's multiple comparisons tests. TCRdb carries this immuneACCESS record with in-frame sequences only. Its versions omit some clonotypes, under half of them owing to an unresolved V gene in the studies checked, with the rest unexplained. V and J calls plus clone size are reproduced from that table; the DNA served to infer D and trimming. A total of 150,000 to 200,000 clones appear in this sample, about 87% of them only once. Of the sample, about 4.3% is held by the ten largest clones.

Overall study results and their limits: Epitopes outside the regions mutated in the B.1.351 and B.1.1.7 variants were reportedly recognized by nearly half of the unique spike-specific TCRs. After two AZD1222 doses, spike-specific TCR breadth and depth were significantly higher than at day 0 and than in MenACWY recipients. Participants were mostly white British, with more females than males. The authors suggested clonal diversity may have been underestimated. Because no day 14 peak-response samples were available, repertoires were characterized only after the peak T cell response. Conclusions about previously exposed vaccinees were limited because only six AZD1222 recipients were SARS-CoV-2 seropositive at baseline. CD4 TCRs associated with the vaccine covered the entire spike protein, and the dominant responses were in regions 160-218 and 743-854. The 56-69-year group was small, and its depth increase did not reach significance, likely because of low power.

The receptor was derived from an adult who received the MenACWY meningococcal vaccine as a control. This receptor chain uses TRBV7-9 and TRBJ2-5; the D segment cannot be called with confidence. The sample consisted of peripheral blood, taken 28 days after the second dose of the MenACWY control vaccine. CDR3 region: CASSFIPGQETQYF. The nucleotide sequence reads TGTGCCAGCAGCTTTATACCGGGCCAAGAGACCCAGTACTTC.